The source of this TCR beta chain is a study of tumor-infiltrating lymphocytes in oesophageal squamous cell carcinoma. MiXCR was run by TCRdb on the PCR reads, yielding one entry per CDR3 protein. This table holds 15,000 to 20,000 distinct CDR3 sequences, around 40% found once. This clonotype was observed at least ten times. Sequenced sample: esophageal tumor tissue. The TCR sequence derives from a male donor with esophageal squamous cell carcinoma.

The CDR3 here is CASSLGLAGGLSYNEQFF. The CDR3, as DNA: TGTGCCAGCAGCCTAGGACTAGCGGGAGGCCTCTCCTACAATGAGCAGTTCTTC. The rearrangement joins TRBV6-1 to TRBJ2-1; TRBD2 agrees at 14 bases. Germline V gene lookup returns CDR1 MNHNS and CDR2 SASEGT. Trimming took 6 bases from V and 0 from J; bases not matched to a gene: 7. The CDR3 consists of 18 residues.